A single sample is the source of the 17 T cell receptor beta chains below, sequenced in a study of control samples from healthy donors and cancer patients. Clones were read by immunoSEQ multiplex PCR, and TCRdb kept only the in-frame ones, dropping some. Of approximately 86,000 clones listed, more than 75% are singletons. The specimen sequenced was blood. These receptors all come from a young man in good health.

The rearrangement uses TRBV6-2 or TRBV6-3 and TRBJ2-5, with D unresolved. Germline V CDR1 and CDR2: MNHEY, SVGEGT. This CDR3 is built from 13 residues. V gave up 7 bases and J gave up 5 bases, with 14 bases separating them. The CDR3 DNA reads as TGTGCCAGCACCCCGCATAATATCGAGACCCAGTACTTC. It translates to CASTPHNIETQYF.

CDR3 bases: TGCGCCAGCAGCCAAGTGACAGGGTTTGTGGGTGAGCAGTTCTTC. This encodes CASSQVTGFVGEQFF. This chain links TRBV4-1 with TRBJ2-1; 7 bases line up with TRBD1. Germline loops: CDR1 MGHRA, CDR2 YSYEKL. The CDR3 covers 15 residues. V lost 1 base, J lost 9 bases, and 9 bases stayed unmatched.

CDR3: CASSYGRGWNTEAFF. CDR3 nucleotides: TGTGCCAGCAGTTATGGCAGGGGATGGAACACTGAAGCTTTCTTT. The chain is built from TRBV6-5 and TRBJ1-1; possible D gene TRBD1, 6 bases. Germline CDR1 MNHEY, CDR2 SVGAGI. Trimming took off 3 bases at V and 1 base at J, with 12 bases between the two ends. The CDR3 is made up of 15 amino acids.

This chain connects TRBV24-1 to TRBJ2-5; TRBD2 agrees at 13 bases. This CDR3 region has 16 residues. J was trimmed by 5 bases and V by 4 bases; bases with no gene match: 6. Germline CDR1 reads KGHDR; CDR2 reads SFDVKD. CDR3 nucleotides: TGTGCCACCAGTGACCCGGGACTAGCGGGGTATGAGACCCAGTACTTC. This gives the protein CATSDPGLAGYETQYF.

In DNA form, the CDR3 reads TGTGCCAGCAGTGAAGGGTACGAGGGACAGGGGGCCCTTTTCTCCTACGAGCAGTACTTC. Residues: CASSEGYEGQGALFSYEQYF. V is TRBV2 and J is TRBJ2-7; 12 positions agree with TRBD1. V shed 1 base and J 0 bases; nucleotides not matched to a gene: 13. CDR3 length: 20 residues. Germline loops: CDR1 SNHLY, CDR2 FYNNEI.

The rearrangement uses TRBV7-2 and TRBJ2-5, with 10 bases lining up with TRBD2. CDR3 size: 15 residues. The V gene's germline CDR1 is SGHTA and CDR2 FQGNSA. V lost 2 bases to trimming and J lost 4 bases; unmatched junction nucleotides: 4. CDR3 bases: TGTGCCAGCAGCTTAAGCGGGGGGGCCGCAGAGACCCAGTACTTC. This gives the protein CASSLSGGAAETQYF.

J is TRBJ2-7 and V is TRBV5-8; the match to TRBD1 covers 11 bases. The CDR3 covers 15 residues. V was clipped by 0 bases and J by 4 bases; unmatched bases: 3. Looked up from germline, CDR1 is SGHTS and CDR2 is YDEGEE. The CDR3 region has the DNA TGTGCCAGCAGCTTGGGTTGGGACAGGGGGTACGAGCAGTACGTC. Translated, it gives CASSLGWDRGYEQYV.

The rearrangement links TRBV5-6 to TRBJ1-1; maybe TRBD1 (5 bases). Germline V gene lookup returns CDR1 SGHDT and CDR2 YYEEEE. Deletions cut 0 bases from V and 0 bases from J, with 9 bases between. This CDR3 comprises 15 residues. The CDR3 reads CASSLVRQMNTEAFF. CDR3 in DNA: TGTGCCAGCAGCTTGGTTAGACAGATGAACACTGAAGCTTTCTTT. The whole variable domain, filled in from reference TRBV5-6 and TRBJ1-1, reads DAGVTQSPTHLIKTRGQQVTLRCSPKSGHDTVSWYQQALGQGPQFIFQYYEEEERQRGNFPDRFSGHQFPNYSSELNVNALLLGDSALYLCASSLVRQMNTEAFFGQGTRLTVV.

The J gene is TRBJ2-7, the V gene TRBV7-9; D may match TRBD1 or TRBD2 (5 bases each). There are 17 residues in the CDR3. Trimming removed 5 bases from V and 5 bases from J, with 25 bases in between. Germline V gene data show CDR1 as SEHNR and CDR2 as FQNEAQ (reference sequence). CDR3 sequence (DNA): TGTGCCAGCAGCCCCCGAGGGACCCGAGGGGTACTCGACGAGCAGTACTTC. This gives the protein CASSPRGTRGVLDEQYF.

The rearrangement links TRBV9 to TRBJ2-5; D unclear. The V gene lost 4 bases and the J gene lost 2 bases, with 9 bases spanning the gap. Germline-derived CDR1 and CDR2 are SGDLS and YYNGEE. The CDR3 totals 13 residues. This CDR3 reads CASSPQPQETQYF. The CDR3 region has the DNA TGTGCCAGCAGCCCCCAGCCGCAAGAGACCCAGTACTTC.

The gene calls are TRBV9 and TRBJ2-5, with 12 bases fitting TRBD2. Per germline, CDR1 SGDLS and CDR2 YYNGEE. The CDR3 consists of 18 residues. The ends lost 0 bases at V and 2 bases at J; junction bases unmatched: 8. This CDR3 reads CASSVGLAGVIAQETQYF. The CDR3 nucleotides are TGTGCCAGCAGCGTAGGACTAGCGGGAGTCATAGCACAAGAGACCCAGTACTTC.

In its sample, this clone was seen a few times. The chain links TRBV4-1 to TRBJ2-2; TRBD2 aligns across 12 bases. Germline lookup yields CDR1 MGHRA and CDR2 YSYEKL. This CDR3 spans 18 amino acids. The V segment lost 2 bases and the J segment 1 base; nucleotides outside the gene matches: 5. The CDR3 reads CASSQQLAGGLNTGELFF. The CDR3 DNA is TGCGCCAGCAGCCAACAACTAGCGGGGGGCTTGAACACCGGGGAGCTGTTTTTT.

This rearrangement joins TRBV29-1 to TRBJ1-2; no reliable D call. The CDR3 spans 12 residues. Germline assignment: CDR1 SQVTM and CDR2 ANQGSEA. V dropped 3 bases and J dropped 7 bases, with 12 bases sitting between them. CDR3 residues: CSVDSGNAGYTF. CDR3 DNA: TGCAGCGTTGACTCCGGGAACGCTGGCTACACCTTC.

Only a few counts were recorded for this clone. The chain recombines TRBV2 with TRBJ1-3, with a weak D call TRBD1 (5 bases). This CDR3 comprises 13 residues. V lost 6 bases and J lost 5, with 11 bases in between. The germline V gene has CDR1 SNHLY and CDR2 FYNNEI. DNA of the CDR3: TGTGCCAGCAGGGCAGGGAATCGAAACACCATATATTTT. This codes for CASRAGNRNTIYF.

The gene calls are TRBV27 and TRBJ2-7; TRBD2 matches at 13 bases. V dropped 3 bases and J dropped 5; count of bases not matched to a gene: 1. This CDR3 contains 14 residues. The germline V gene has CDR1 MNHEY and CDR2 SMNVEV (reference sequence). CDR3 region: CASSLTSGGNEQYF. Here the CDR3 DNA reads TGTGCCAGCAGTTTGACTAGCGGGGGGAACGAGCAGTACTTC.

This chain connects TRBV6-5 to TRBJ1-3; D not certain. Deletions cut 2 bases from V and 0 bases from J, with 11 bases between. The V gene's germline CDR1 is MNHEY and CDR2 SVGAGI. This CDR3 comprises 16 residues. The CDR3 coding sequence is TGTGCCAGCAGTTACGGGCCGACTAGCTCTGGAAACACCATATATTTT. Residues: CASSYGPTSSGNTIYF.

The rearrangement uses TRBV19 and TRBJ2-2; 7 positions match TRBD1. CDR1 and CDR2 from the germline V gene are LNHDA and SQIVND (reference sequence). CDR3 size: 15 residues. V lost 6 bases, J lost 0 bases, and 4 bases stayed unmatched. CDR3 in DNA: TGTGCCAGTAGAATGGGACAGACGAACACCGGGGAGCTGTTTTTT. Encoded protein: CASRMGQTNTGELFF.